The 14 T cell receptor beta chains presented below share a single source sample, sequenced in a study of T cell repertoires in cytomegalovirus infection. TCRdb reprocessed the reads via MiXCR and lists one record per CDR3 protein. The sample comprises hundreds of thousands of distinct CDR3 sequences, 8% to 10% of which are singletons, and about 2.3% rests with the top ten. Source material: PBMCs. The receptors derive from a human donor in good health (CMV status not recorded). Some clones in this sample may be carry-over from other donors' samples.

CDR3 nucleotides: TGCAGCGTTGAAGATCTTGGTCGGGGGGTGATAGATACGCAGTATTTT. Translated, it gives CSVEDLGRGVIDTQYF. The chain couples TRBV29-1 to TRBJ2-3; 7 bases are a match to TRBD2. From germline, CDR1 is SQVTM and CDR2 ANQGSEA. This CDR3 has 16 amino acids. With 0 bases clipped from V and 5 bases from J, the junction kept 11 bases outside the gene matches.

The chain employs TRBV2 and TRBJ2-2; TRBD1 agrees at 7 bases. The CDR3 covers 15 residues. V lost 6 bases, J lost 0 bases, and 4 bases stayed unmatched. Per germline, CDR1 SNHLY and CDR2 FYNNEI. CDR3 in DNA: TGTGCCAGCAGATCCCAGGGGGCGAACACCGGGGAGCTGTTTTTT. Its translation: CASRSQGANTGELFF.

This clonotype was seen more than once but under ten times. The chain employs TRBV29-1 and TRBJ1-1; D perhaps matches TRBD1 (6 bases). The CDR3 covers 13 residues. Germline V gene data show CDR1 as SQVTM and CDR2 as ANQGSEA. V was pared by 7 bases and J by 1 base, with 13 bases between. The CDR3, as DNA: TGCAGCGCCGCGGGACACGCGAACACTGAAGCTTTCTTT. Translated, it gives CSAAGHANTEAFF.

The chain has TRBV3-1 and TRBJ2-7; D could derive from TRBD1 or TRBD2 (6 bases each). From germline, CDR1 is LGHDT and CDR2 YNNKEL (reference sequence). This CDR3 has 16 residues. The V gene lost 4 bases and the J gene lost 0 bases, with 16 bases spanning the gap. Here the CDR3 DNA reads TGTGCCAGCAGCCCGGGGGCAGCCCTTCCCTCCTACGAGCAGTACTTC. This gives the protein CASSPGAALPSYEQYF.

This clonotype showed up many times. V gene TRBV7-3 combines with J gene TRBJ1-4; D gene uncertain. V was cut by 1 base and J by 8 bases, with 8 bases left in between. Looked up from germline, CDR1 is SGHTA and CDR2 is FQGTGA. CDR3 length equals 13 residues. CDR3 in amino acids: CASSLNVGEKLFF. CDR3 DNA sequence: TGTGCCAGCAGCTTAAATGTGGGGGAAAAACTGTTTTTT. The variable domain in full, with the rest retrieved from reference TRBV7-3 and TRBJ1-4, is GAGVSQTPSNKVTEKGKYVELRCDPISGHTALYWYRQSLGQGPEFLIYFQGTGAADDSGLPNDRFFAVRPEGSVSTLKIQRTERGDSAVYLCASSLNVGEKLFFGSGTQLSVL.

Only a few counts were recorded for this clonotype. The chain has TRBV6-2 or TRBV6-3 and TRBJ2-7; 10 bases fit TRBD2. Looked up from germline, CDR1 is MNHEY and CDR2 is SVGEGT. This CDR3 has 15 amino acids. Germline trimming cut 5 bases from V and 2 bases from J; bases unmatched to any gene: 6. The CDR3 bases are TGTGCCAGCAGTACAGGACTAGCGGAGACCTACGAGCAGTACGTC. Encoded protein: CASSTGLAETYEQYV.

The chain combines TRBV14 with TRBJ2-3; possible D gene TRBD1, 6 bases. The V gene lost 3 bases and the J gene lost 6 bases, with 13 bases spanning the gap. This CDR3 has 14 residues. Germline assignment: CDR1 SGHDN and CDR2 FVKESK. The DNA for the CDR3 is TGTGCCAGCAGCCAGGACAGACTCAGGGATACGCAGTATTTT. Its protein product is CASSQDRLRDTQYF.

The chain couples TRBV29-1 to TRBJ2-5; the match to TRBD1 covers 7 bases. From germline, CDR1 is SQVTM and CDR2 ANQGSEA. After removal of 5 bases from V and 2 bases from J, the junction contained 8 bases not matched to a gene. This CDR3 is built from 14 residues. As DNA, the CDR3 is TGCAGCGTTCAGAGGGACAGCCGTCAAGAGACCCAGTACTTC. Translation gives CSVQRDSRQETQYF.

This clonotype was observed a few times. J is TRBJ2-1 and V is TRBV5-1; D perhaps matches TRBD2 (6 bases). The CDR3 spans 16 residues. Trimming took off 4 bases at V and 0 bases at J, with 14 bases between the two ends. Germline V lookup: CDR1 SGHRS, CDR2 YFSETQ. The DNA of the CDR3 is TGCGCCAGCAGCATTGGGGCGGGGAGCTCCTACAATGAGCAGTTCTTC. Amino acids: CASSIGAGSSYNEQFF.

This clonotype was seen only a few times. The rearrangement joins TRBV19 to TRBJ2-1; D perhaps matches TRBD1 (5 bases). The CDR3 is 16 amino acids. Germline V gene lookup returns CDR1 LNHDA and CDR2 SQIVND (reference sequence). The ends were cut back, 2 bases at V and 9 bases at J, with 20 bases in the middle. This chain's CDR3 is CASSIRGLRQMIEQFF. CDR3 bases: TGTGCCAGTAGTATAAGGGGTTTGAGACAGATGATTGAGCAGTTCTTC.

The CDR3 here is CASSSWGQEQFF. CDR3 in DNA: TGTGCCAGCAGCTCTTGGGGACAGGAGCAGTTCTTC. This rearrangement joins TRBV7-2 to TRBJ2-1; 7 nucleotides agree with TRBD1. Germline V gene sequence: CDR1 SGHTA, CDR2 FQGNSA. V dropped 4 bases and J dropped 10; count of bases not matched to a gene: 4. The CDR3 consists of 12 residues.

This clonotype has only a few counts. The DNA of the CDR3 is TGCAGTGCTTCATTTTTTTCAGGGGGAACTAATGAAAAACTGTTTTTT. Its protein product is CSASFFSGGTNEKLFF. J is TRBJ1-4 and V is TRBV20-1, with TRBD1 matching over 7 bases. CDR3 length: 16 residues. Germline CDR1 reads DFQATT; CDR2 reads SNEGSKA (reference sequence). With V trimmed by 5 bases and J by 1 base, 10 bases remained unmatched.

The sample holds a few counts of this clonotype. The chain carries TRBV14 and TRBJ1-3, with D perhaps matching TRBD1 (5 bases). CDR3 size: 14 residues. Trimming left V 6 bases short and J 1 base short, with 10 bases between. Germline CDR1 reads SGHDN; CDR2 reads FVKESK. CDR3 protein: CASSPGASGNTIYF. CDR3 bases: TGTGCCAGCAGTCCCGGGGCGTCTGGAAACACCATATATTTT.

This clonotype ranks as medium-sized. The V call is TRBV28, the J call TRBJ2-7; a possible D gene is TRBD2 (6 bases). Between the trimmed V and J ends, which lost 4 bases and 3 bases, there was a span of 7 bases. The length of the CDR3 is 12 residues. The germline CDR1 and CDR2 sequences are MDHEN and SYDVKM. CDR3 sequence reads: CASSSDYYEQYV. CDR3 in DNA: TGTGCCAGCAGTTCGGACTACTACGAGCAGTACGTC.